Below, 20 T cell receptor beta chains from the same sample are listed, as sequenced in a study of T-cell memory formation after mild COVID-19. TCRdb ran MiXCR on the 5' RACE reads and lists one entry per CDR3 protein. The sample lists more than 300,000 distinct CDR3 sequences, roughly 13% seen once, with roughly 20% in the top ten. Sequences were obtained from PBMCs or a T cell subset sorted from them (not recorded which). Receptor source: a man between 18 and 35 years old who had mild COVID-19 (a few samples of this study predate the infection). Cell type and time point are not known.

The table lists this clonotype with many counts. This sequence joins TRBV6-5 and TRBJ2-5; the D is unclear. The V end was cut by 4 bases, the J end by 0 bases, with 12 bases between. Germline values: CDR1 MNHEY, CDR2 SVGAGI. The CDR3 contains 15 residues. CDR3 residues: CASSLAATYQETQYF. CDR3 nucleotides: TGTGCCAGCAGTTTGGCTGCGACGTACCAAGAGACCCAGTACTTC.

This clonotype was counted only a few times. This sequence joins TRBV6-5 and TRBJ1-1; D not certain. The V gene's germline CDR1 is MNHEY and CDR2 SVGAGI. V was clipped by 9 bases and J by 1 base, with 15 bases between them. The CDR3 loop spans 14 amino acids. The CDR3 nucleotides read TGTGCCAGTAGACAAGCTCAATGGAACACTGAAGCTTTCTTT. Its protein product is CASRQAQWNTEAFF.

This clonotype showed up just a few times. CDR3 sequence reads: CASSEGGAGYNEQFF. DNA for the CDR3: TGTGCCAGCAGTGAGGGGGGGGCCGGGTACAATGAGCAGTTCTTC. This chain uses TRBV2 with TRBJ2-1; tentative D call: TRBD2 (7 bases). The CDR3 has 15 amino acids. Trimming stripped 3 bases from V and 4 bases from J, with 13 bases between. Germline CDR1 SNHLY, CDR2 FYNNEI.

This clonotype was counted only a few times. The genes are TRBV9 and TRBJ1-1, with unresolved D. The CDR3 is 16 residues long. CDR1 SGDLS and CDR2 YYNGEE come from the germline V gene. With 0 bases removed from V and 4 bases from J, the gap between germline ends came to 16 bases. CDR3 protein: CASSVVPPRAGTEAFF. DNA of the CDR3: TGTGCCAGCAGCGTAGTTCCGCCCCGGGCTGGCACTGAAGCTTTCTTT.

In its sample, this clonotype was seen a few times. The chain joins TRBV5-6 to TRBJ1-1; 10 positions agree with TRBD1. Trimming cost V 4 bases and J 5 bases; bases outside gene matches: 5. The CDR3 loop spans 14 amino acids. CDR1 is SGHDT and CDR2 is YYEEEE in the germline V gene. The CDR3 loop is CASSQGTGVTEAFF. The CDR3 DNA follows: TGTGCCAGCAGCCAAGGGACAGGGGTAACTGAAGCTTTCTTT.

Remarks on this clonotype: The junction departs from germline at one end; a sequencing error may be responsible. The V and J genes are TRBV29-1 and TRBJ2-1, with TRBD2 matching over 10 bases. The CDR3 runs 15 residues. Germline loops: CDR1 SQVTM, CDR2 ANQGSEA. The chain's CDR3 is CSAEETSGAYNEQFF. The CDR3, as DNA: TGCAGCGCTGAAGAAACTAGCGGGGCCTACAATGAGCAGTTCTTC.

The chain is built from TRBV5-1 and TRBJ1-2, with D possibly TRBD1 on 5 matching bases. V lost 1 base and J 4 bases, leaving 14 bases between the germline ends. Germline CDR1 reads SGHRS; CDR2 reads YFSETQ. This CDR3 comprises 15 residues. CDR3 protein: CASSLRQGYSYGYTF. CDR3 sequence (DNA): TGCGCCAGCAGCTTGAGGCAGGGATACAGCTATGGCTACACCTTC.

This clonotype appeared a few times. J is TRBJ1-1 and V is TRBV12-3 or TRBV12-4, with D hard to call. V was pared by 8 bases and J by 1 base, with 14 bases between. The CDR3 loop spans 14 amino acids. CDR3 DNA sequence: TGTGCCAGCTCTTTCACGGGCCCGAACACTGAAGCTTTCTTT. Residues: CASSFTGPNTEAFF.

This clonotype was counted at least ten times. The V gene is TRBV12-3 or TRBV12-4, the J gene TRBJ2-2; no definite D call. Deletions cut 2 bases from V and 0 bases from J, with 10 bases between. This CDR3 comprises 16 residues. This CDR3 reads CASSLLSTSNTGELFF. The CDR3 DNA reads TGTGCCAGCAGTTTATTATCTACTTCGAACACCGGGGAGCTGTTTTTT.

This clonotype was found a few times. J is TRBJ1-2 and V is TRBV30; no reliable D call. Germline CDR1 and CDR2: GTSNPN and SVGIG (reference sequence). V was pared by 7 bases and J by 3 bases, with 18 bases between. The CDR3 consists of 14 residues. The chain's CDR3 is CASTRGFADYGYTF. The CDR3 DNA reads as TGTGCCTCTACGAGAGGGTTTGCGGACTATGGCTACACCTTC.

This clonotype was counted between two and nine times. The CDR3 here is CASSESGGRTDTQYF. The DNA of the CDR3 is TGTGCCAGCAGTGAGAGCGGGGGCCGCACAGATACGCAGTATTTT. This chain connects TRBV6-4 to TRBJ2-3, with TRBD2 matching over 8 bases. Looked up from germline, CDR1 is MRHNA and CDR2 is SNTAGT. The V and J ends lost 3 bases and 1 base, in that order; junction bases with no gene match: 3. The length of the CDR3 is 15 residues.

CDR3 DNA sequence: TGTGCCAGTAGTATTCAGAATCAGCCCCAGCATTTT. Amino acids: CASSIQNQPQHF. The J gene is TRBJ1-5, the V gene TRBV19; D gene uncertain. Looked up from germline, CDR1 is LNHDA and CDR2 is SQIVND (reference sequence). The CDR3 spans 12 residues. Between the trimmed V and J ends, which lost 3 bases and 4 bases, there was a span of 4 bases. Filled out from reference TRBV19 and TRBJ1-5, the complete variable domain reads DGGITQSPKYLFRKEGQNVTLSCEQNLNHDAMYWYRQDPGQGLRLIYYSQIVNDFQKGDIAEGYSVSREKKESFPLTVTSAQKNPTAFYLCASSIQNQPQHFGDGTRLSIL.

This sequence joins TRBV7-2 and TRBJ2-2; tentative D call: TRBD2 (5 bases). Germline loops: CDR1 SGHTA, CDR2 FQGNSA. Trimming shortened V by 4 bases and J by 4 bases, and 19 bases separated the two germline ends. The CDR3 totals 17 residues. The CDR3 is CASSSLLDGLITGELFF. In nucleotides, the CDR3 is TGTGCCAGCAGCTCCCTACTGGACGGACTTATCACCGGGGAGCTGTTTTTT. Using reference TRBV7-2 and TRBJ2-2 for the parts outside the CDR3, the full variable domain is GAGVSQSPSNKVTEKGKDVELRCDPISGHTALYWYRQSLGQGLEFLIYFQGNSAPDKSGLPSDRFSAERTGGSVSTLTIQRTQQEDSAVYLCASSSLLDGLITGELFFGEGSRLTVL.

CDR3 coding DNA: TGCGCCAGCAGCCAAGACTTTGAGGTGGAGACCCAGTACTTC. The encoded protein is CASSQDFEVETQYF. This chain links TRBV4-3 with TRBJ2-5, with D unclear. V was pared by 0 bases and J by 5 bases, with 10 bases between. CDR1 and CDR2 (germline): LGHNA, YSLEER. The CDR3 has 14 amino acids.

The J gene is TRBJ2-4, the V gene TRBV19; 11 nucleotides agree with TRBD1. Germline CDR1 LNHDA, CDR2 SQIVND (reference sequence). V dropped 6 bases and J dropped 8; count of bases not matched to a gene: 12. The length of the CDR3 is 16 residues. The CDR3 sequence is CASSPLGTGGTDIQYF. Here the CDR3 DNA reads TGTGCCAGTAGCCCCCTTGGGACAGGGGGAACTGACATTCAGTACTTC.

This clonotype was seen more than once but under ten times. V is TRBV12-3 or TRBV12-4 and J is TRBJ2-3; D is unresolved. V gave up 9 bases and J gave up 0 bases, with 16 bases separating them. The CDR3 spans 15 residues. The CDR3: CASPRSGVSTDTQYF. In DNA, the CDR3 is TGTGCCAGTCCCAGATCAGGCGTTAGCACAGATACGCAGTATTTT.

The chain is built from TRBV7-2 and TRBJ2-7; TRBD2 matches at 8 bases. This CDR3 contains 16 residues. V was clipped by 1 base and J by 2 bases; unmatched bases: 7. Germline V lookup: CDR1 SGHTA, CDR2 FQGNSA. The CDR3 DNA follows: TGTGCCAGCAGCTTAGTCTCGCGGGGGGATCCCTACGAGCAGTACTTC. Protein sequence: CASSLVSRGDPYEQYF.

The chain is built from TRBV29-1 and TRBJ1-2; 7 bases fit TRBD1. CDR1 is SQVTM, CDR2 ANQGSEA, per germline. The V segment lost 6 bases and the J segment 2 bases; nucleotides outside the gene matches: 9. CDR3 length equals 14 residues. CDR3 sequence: CSVDPGGENYGYTF. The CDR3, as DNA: TGCAGCGTCGACCCAGGGGGAGAGAACTATGGCTACACCTTC.

CDR3 DNA: TGTGCCAGCAGTTATAACTATGAGGACAGGGGTGGGGCTGAGCAGTTCTTC. Its translation is CASSYNYEDRGGAEQFF. The chain employs TRBV6-5 and TRBJ2-1; 9 nucleotides agree with TRBD1. The germline V gene encodes CDR1 MNHEY and CDR2 SVGAGI. The CDR3 is 17 amino acids. V shed 3 bases, J shed 9 bases, and the junction held 15 bases outside the gene matches.

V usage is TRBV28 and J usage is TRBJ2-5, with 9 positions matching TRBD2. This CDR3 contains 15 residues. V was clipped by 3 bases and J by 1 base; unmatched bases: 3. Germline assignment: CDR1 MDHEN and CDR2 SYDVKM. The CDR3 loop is CASSFLRGGQETQYF. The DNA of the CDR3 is TGTGCCAGCAGTTTTTTGCGGGGGGGCCAAGAGACCCAGTACTTC.